This paragraph covers one TCR beta chain sequence. Its cognate antigen is unknown. The data belong to a study of cytomegalovirus exposure and HLA in healthy donors. Across the whole study: Some 87 million unique TCRs from HLA-typed donors were held in an early release of data. The study's findings and limits: The presence/absence work took it that sequencing depth was about the same across donors.

60 Vbeta and 13 Jbeta primers were used in PCR. Clones were sequenced by immunoSEQ multiplex PCR, and TCRdb holds only the in-frame ones, with some missing. The table includes about 98,000 clones, around 68% detected once. With V trimmed by 5 bases and J by 12 bases, 8 bases remained unmatched. The CDR3 spans 14 residues. Germline V gene lookup returns CDR1 SGHAT and CDR2 FQNNGV. The clonotype originates from a human donor in good health. The V gene is TRBV11-2, the J gene TRBJ2-3; 13 nucleotides line up with TRBD2. Sequenced: PBMCs. The chain's CDR3 is CASSRGTSGTRQYF. The CDR3, as DNA: TGTGCCAGCAGCCGCGGGACTAGCGGGACCCGTCAGTATTTT.